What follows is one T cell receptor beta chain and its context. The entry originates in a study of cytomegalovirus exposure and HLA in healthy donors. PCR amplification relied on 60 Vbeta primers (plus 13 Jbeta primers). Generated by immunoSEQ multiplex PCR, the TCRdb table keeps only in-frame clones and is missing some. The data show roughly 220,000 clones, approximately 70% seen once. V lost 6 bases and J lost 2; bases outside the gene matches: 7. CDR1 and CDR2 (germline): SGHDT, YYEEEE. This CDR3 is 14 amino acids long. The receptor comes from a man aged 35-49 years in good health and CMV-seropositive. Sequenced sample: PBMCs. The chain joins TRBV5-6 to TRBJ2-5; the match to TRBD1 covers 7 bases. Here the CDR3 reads CASNQGQMQETQYF. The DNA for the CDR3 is TGTGCCAGCAACCAGGGACAGATGCAAGAGACCCAGTACTTC.